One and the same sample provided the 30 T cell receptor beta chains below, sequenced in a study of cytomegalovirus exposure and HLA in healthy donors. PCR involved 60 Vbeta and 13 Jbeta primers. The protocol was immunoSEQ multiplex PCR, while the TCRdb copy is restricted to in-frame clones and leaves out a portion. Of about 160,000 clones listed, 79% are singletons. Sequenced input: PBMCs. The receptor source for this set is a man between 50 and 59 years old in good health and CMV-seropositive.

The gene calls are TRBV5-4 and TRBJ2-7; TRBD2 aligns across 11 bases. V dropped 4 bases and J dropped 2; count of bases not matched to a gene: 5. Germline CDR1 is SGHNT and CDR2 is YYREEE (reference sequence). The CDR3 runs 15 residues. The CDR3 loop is CASSQGLAETYEQYF. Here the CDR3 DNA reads TGTGCCAGCAGCCAGGGACTAGCGGAGACCTACGAGCAGTACTTC. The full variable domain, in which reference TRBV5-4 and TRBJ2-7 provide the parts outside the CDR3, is ETGVTQSPTHLIKTRGQQVTLRCSSQSGHNTVSWYQQALGQGPQFIFQYYREEENGRGNFPPRFSGLQFPNYSSELNVNALELDDSALYLCASSQGLAETYEQYFGPGTRLTVT.

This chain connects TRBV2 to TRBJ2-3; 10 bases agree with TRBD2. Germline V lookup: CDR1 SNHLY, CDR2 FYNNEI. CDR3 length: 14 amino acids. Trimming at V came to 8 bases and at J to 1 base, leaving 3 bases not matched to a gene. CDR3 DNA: TGTGCCAGCCTTGGACTAGCGGGCACAGATACGCAGTATTTT. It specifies CASLGLAGTDTQYF.

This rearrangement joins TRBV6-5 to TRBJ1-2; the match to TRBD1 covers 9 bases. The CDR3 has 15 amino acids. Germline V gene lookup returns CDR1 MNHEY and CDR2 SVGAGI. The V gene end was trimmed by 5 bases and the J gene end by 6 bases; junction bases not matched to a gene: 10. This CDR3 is CASSTDRGAFDGYTF. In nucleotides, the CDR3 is TGTGCCAGCAGTACCGACAGGGGGGCGTTTGATGGCTACACCTTC.

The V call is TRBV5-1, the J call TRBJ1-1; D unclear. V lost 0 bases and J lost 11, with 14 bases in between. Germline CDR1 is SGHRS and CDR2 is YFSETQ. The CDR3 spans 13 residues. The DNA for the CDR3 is TGCGCCAGCAGCTTGGATGTGGGTTCGGGGGCTTTCTTT. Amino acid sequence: CASSLDVGSGAFF.

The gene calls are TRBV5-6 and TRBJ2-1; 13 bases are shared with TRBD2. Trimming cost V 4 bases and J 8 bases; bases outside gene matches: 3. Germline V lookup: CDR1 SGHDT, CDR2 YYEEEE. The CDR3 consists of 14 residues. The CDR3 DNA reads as TGTGCCAGCAGCGGACTAGCGGGAGATTATGAGCAGTTCTTC. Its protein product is CASSGLAGDYEQFF. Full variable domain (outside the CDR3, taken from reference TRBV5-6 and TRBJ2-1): DAGVTQSPTHLIKTRGQQVTLRCSPKSGHDTVSWYQQALGQGPQFIFQYYEEEERQRGNFPDRFSGHQFPNYSSELNVNALLLGDSALYLCASSGLAGDYEQFFGPGTRLTVL.

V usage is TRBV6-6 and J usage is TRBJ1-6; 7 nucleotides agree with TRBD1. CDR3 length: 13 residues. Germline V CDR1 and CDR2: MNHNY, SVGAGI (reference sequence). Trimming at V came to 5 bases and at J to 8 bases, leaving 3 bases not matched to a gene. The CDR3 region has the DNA TGTGCCAGCAGTGGGGACAGCTATTCACCCCTCCACTTT. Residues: CASSGDSYSPLHF.

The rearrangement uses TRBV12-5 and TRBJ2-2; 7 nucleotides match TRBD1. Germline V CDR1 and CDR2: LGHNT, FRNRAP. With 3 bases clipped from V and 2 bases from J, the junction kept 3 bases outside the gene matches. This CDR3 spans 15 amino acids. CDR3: CASGLQGPNTGELFF. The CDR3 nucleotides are TGTGCTAGTGGTTTACAGGGGCCCAACACCGGGGAGCTGTTTTTT. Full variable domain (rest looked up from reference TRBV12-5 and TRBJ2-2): DARVTQTPRHKVTEMGQEVTMRCQPILGHNTVFWYRQTMMQGLELLAYFRNRAPLDDSGMPKDRFSAEMPDATLATLKIQPSEPRDSAVYFCASGLQGPNTGELFFGEGSRLTVL.

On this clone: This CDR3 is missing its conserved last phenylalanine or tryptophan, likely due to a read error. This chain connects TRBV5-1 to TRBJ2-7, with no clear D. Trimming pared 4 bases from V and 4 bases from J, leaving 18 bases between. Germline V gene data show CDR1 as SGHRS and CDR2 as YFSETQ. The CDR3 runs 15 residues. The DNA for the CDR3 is TGCGCCAGCAGCCGCGCCCCCGACACCATATACGAGCAGTACCTC. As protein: CASSRAPDTIYEQYL.

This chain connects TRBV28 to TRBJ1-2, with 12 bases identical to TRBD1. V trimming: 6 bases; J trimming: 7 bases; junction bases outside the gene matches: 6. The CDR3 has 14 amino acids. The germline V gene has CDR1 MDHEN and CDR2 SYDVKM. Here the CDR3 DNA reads TGTGCCAGCAGCCTGGGACAGGGGGCAGGTGGCTACACCTTC. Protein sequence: CASSLGQGAGGYTF.

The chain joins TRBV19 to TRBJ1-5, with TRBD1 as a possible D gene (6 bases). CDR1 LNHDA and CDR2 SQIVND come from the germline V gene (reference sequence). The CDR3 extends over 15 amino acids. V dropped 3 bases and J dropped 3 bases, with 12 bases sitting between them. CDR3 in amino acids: CASSILGDNNQPQHF. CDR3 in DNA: TGTGCCAGTAGTATTCTGGGGGACAACAATCAGCCCCAGCATTTT.

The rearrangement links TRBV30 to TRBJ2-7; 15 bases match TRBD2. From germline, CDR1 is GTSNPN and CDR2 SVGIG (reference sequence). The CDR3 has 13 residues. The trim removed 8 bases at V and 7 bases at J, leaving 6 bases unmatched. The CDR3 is CAGLAGGPKEQYF. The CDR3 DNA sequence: TGTGCCGGACTAGCGGGAGGGCCGAAGGAGCAGTACTTC.

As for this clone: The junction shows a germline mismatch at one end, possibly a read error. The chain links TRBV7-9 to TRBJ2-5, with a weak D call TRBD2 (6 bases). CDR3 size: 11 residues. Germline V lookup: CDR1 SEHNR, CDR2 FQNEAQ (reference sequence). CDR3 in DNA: TGTTCCAGCAGCCGTCCGGGGGATCAGTACTTC. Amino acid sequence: CSSSRPGDQYF.

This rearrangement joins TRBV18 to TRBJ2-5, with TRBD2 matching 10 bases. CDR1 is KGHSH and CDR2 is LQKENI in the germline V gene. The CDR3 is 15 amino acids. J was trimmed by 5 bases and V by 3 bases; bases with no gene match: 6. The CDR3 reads CASSPLAGVLETQYF. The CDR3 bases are TGTGCCAGCTCACCTCTAGCGGGAGTCCTGGAGACCCAGTACTTC.

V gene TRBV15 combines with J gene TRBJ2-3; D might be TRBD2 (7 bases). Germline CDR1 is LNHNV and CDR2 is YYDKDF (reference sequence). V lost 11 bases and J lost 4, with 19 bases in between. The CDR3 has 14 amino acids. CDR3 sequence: CASFSGGPPDTQYF. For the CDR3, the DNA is TGTGCCTCCTTCTCGGGGGGCCCCCCAGATACGCAGTATTTT.

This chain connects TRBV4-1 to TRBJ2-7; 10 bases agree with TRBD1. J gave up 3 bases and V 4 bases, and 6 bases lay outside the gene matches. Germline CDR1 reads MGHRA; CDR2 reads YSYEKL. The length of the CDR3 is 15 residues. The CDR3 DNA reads TGCGCCAGCAGCCGTTTCGGGACAGGGGACTACGAGCAGTACTTC. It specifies CASSRFGTGDYEQYF.

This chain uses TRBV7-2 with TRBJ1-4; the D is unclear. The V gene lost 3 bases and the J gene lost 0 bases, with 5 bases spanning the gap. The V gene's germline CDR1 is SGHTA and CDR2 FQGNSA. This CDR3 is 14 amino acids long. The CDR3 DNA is TGTGCCAGCAGCTTGGGCCCAACTAATGAAAAACTGTTTTTT. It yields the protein CASSLGPTNEKLFF.

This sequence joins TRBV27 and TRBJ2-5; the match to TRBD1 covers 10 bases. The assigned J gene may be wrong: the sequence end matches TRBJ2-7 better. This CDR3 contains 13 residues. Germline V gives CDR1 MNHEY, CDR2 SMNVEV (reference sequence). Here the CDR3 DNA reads TGTGCCAGCAGGACAGGGGGCGCGTACGAGCAGTACTTC. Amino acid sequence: CASRTGGAYEQYF.

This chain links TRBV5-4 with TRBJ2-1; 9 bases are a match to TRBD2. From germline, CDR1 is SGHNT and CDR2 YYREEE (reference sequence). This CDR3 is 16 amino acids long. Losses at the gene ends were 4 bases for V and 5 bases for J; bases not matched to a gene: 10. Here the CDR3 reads CASSRVGASGNNEQFF. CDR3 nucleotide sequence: TGTGCCAGCAGCCGCGTAGGGGCTAGCGGGAACAATGAGCAGTTCTTC.

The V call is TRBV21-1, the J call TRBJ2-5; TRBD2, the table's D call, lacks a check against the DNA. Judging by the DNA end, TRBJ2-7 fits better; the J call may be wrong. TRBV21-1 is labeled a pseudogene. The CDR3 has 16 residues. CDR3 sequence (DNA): TGTGCCAGCAGCAAAGCCCCTAGCGGGAGGGCCCACGAGCAGTACTTC. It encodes CASSKAPSGRAHEQYF.

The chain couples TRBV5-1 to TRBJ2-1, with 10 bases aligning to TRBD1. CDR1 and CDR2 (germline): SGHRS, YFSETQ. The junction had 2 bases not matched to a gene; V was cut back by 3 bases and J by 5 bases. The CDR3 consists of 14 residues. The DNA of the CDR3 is TGCGCCAGCAGCTCGACAGGGGGCCACAATGAGCAGTTCTTC. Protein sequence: CASSSTGGHNEQFF.

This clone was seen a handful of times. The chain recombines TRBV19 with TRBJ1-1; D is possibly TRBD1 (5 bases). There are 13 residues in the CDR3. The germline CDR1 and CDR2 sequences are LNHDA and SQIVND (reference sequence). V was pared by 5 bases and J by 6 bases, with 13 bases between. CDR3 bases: TGTGCCAGTAGTTCCGGGGGTAACCCTGAAGCTTTCTTT. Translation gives CASSSGGNPEAFF. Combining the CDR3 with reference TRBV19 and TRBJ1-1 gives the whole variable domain DGGITQSPKYLFRKEGQNVTLSCEQNLNHDAMYWYRQDPGQGLRLIYYSQIVNDFQKGDIAEGYSVSREKKESFPLTVTSAQKNPTAFYLCASSSGGNPEAFFGQGTRLTVV.

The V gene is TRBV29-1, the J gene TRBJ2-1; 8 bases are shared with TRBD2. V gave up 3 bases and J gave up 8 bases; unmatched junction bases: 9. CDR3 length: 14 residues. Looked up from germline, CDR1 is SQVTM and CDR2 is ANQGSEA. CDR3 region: CSVDASGSSHEQFF. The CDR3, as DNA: TGCAGCGTTGATGCCAGCGGGAGTTCCCATGAGCAGTTCTTC.

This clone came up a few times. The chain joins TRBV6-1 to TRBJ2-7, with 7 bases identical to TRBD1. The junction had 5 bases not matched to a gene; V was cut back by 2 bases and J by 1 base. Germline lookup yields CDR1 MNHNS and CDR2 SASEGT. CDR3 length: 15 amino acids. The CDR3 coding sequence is TGTGCCAGCAGTGAAATGGCAGGGGGATCCTACGAGCAGTACTTC. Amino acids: CASSEMAGGSYEQYF.

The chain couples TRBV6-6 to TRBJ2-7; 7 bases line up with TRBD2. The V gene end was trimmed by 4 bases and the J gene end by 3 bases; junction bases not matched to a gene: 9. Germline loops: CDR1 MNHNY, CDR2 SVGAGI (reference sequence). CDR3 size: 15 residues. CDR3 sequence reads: CASSCLRLADYEQYF. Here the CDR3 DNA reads TGTGCCAGCAGTTGCCTTCGGCTAGCGGACTACGAGCAGTACTTC.

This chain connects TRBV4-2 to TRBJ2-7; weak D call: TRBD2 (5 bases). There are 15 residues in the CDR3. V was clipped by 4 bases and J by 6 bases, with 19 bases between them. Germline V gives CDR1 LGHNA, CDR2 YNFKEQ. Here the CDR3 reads CASSLRTSPSGEQYF. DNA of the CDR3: TGTGCCAGCAGCCTCAGGACTTCCCCCAGCGGCGAGCAGTACTTC.

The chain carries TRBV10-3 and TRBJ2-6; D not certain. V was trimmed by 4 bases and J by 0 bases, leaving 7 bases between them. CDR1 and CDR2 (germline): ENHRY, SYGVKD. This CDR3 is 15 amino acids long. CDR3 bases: TGTGCCATCAGTGCGCAGGTCTCTGGGGCCAACGTCCTGACTTTC. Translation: CAISAQVSGANVLTF.

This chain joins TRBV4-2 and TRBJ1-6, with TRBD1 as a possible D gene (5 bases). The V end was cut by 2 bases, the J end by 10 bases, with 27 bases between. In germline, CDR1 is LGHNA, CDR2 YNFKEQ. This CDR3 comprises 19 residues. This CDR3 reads CASSQQLWGRTAPGSPLHF. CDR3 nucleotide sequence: TGTGCCAGCAGCCAACAATTATGGGGGAGGACTGCACCCGGCTCACCCCTCCACTTT.

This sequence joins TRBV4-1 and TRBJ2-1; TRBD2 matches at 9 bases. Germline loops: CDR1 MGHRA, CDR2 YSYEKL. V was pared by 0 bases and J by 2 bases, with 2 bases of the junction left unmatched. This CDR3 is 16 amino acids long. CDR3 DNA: TGCGCCAGCAGCCAAGAAGGCGGGAGGGCCTACAATGAGCAGTTCTTC. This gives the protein CASSQEGGRAYNEQFF.

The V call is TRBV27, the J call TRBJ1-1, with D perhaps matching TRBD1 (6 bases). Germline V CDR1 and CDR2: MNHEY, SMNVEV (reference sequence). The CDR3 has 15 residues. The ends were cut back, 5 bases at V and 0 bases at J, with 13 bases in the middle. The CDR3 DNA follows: TGTGCCAGCAGTCAAACCAGGGGCGTGAACACTGAAGCTTTCTTT. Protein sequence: CASSQTRGVNTEAFF.

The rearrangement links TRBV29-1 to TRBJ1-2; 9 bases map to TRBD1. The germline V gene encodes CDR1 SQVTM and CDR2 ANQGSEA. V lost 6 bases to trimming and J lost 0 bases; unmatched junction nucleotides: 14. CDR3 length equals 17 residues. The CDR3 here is CSVAGTGTTRANYGYTF. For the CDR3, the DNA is TGCAGCGTGGCCGGGACAGGGACCACAAGAGCTAACTATGGCTACACCTTC.